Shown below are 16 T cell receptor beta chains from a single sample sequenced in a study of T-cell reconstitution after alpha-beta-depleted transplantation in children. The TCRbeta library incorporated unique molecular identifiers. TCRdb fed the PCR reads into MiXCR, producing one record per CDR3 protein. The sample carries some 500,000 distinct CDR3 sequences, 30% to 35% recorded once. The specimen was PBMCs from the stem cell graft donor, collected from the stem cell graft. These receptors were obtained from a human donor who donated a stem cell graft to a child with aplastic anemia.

As DNA, the CDR3 is TGCGCCAGCAGCTTCCCTAAGTACAATGAGCAGTTCTTC. Translated: CASSFPKYNEQFF. V is TRBV5-1 and J is TRBJ2-1; no clear D. The germline V and J ends were trimmed by 2 bases and 4 bases, with 7 bases remaining between them. Germline CDR1 reads SGHRS; CDR2 reads YFSETQ. This CDR3 is built from 13 residues.

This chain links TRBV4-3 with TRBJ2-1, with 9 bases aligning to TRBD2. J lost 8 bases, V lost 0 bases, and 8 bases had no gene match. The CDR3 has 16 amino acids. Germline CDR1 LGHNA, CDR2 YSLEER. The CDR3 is CASSQDRAGGYHEQFF. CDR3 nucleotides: TGCGCCAGCAGCCAAGATCGGGCGGGAGGGTACCATGAGCAGTTCTTC.

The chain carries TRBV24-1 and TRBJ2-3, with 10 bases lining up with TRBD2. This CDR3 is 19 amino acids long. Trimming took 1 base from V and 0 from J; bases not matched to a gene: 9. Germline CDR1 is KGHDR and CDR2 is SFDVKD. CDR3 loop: CATSDFARTSGTSTDTQYF. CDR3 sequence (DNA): TGTGCCACCAGTGATTTCGCCCGGACTAGCGGAACTAGCACAGATACGCAGTATTTT.

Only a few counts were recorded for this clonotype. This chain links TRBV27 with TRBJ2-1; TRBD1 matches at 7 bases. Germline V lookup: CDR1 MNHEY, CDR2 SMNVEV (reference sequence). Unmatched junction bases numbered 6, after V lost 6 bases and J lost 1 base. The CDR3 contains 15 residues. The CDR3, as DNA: TGTGCCAGCAGCAAAGACAGGGTGTCCTACAATGAGCAGTTCTTC. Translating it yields CASSKDRVSYNEQFF.

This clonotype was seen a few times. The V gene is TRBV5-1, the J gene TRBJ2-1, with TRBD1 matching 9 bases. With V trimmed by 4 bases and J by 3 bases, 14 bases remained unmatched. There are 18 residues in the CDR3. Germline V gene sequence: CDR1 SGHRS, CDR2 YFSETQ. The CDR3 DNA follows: TGCGCCAGCAGCGAGACCCCCCCGGGACAGGGTATCTACAATGAGCAGTTCTTC. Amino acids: CASSETPPGQGIYNEQFF.

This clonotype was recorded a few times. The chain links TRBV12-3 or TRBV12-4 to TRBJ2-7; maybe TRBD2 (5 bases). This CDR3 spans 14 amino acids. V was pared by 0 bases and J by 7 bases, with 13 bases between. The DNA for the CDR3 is TGTGCCAGCAGTTTAGCGCTTCGGGGAGCAGAGCAGTACGTC. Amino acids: CASSLALRGAEQYV.

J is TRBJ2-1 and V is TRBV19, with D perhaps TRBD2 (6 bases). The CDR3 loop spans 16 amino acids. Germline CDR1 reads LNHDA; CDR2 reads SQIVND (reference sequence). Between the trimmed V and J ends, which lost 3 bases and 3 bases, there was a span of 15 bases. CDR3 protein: CASSIPQRVGYNEQFF. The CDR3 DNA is TGTGCCAGTAGTATCCCTCAGCGGGTTGGCTACAATGAGCAGTTCTTC.

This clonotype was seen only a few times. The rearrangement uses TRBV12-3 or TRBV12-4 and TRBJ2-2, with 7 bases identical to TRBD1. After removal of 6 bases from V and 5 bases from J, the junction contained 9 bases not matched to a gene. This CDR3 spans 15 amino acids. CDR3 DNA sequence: TGTGCCAGCAGCTCCGGGACAGATGGGACCGGGGAGCTGTTTTTT. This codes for CASSSGTDGTGELFF.

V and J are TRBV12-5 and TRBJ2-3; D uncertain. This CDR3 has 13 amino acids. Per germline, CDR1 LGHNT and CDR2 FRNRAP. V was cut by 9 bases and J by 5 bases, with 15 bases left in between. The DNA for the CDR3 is TGTGCTAGCCTTGGTGGAGCAGGAGATACGCAGTATTTT. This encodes CASLGGAGDTQYF.

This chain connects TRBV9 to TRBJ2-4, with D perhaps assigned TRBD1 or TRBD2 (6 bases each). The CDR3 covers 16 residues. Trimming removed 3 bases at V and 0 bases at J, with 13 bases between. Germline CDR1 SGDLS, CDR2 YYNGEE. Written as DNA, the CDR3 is TGTGCCAGCAGCGAGGGGGTGGGACTAGCCAAAAACATTCAGTACTTC. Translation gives CASSEGVGLAKNIQYF.

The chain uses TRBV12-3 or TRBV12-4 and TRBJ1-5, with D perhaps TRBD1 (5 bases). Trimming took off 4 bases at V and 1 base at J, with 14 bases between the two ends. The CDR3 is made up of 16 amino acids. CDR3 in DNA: TGTGCCAGCAGTTCCCGGGGCGGGGGGAGCAATCAGCCCCAGCATTTT. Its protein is CASSSRGGGSNQPQHF.

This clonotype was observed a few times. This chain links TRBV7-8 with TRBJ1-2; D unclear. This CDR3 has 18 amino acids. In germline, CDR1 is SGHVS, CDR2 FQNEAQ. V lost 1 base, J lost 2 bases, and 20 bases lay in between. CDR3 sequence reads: CASSLVVSVSGSNYGYTF. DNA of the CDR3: TGTGCCAGCAGCTTAGTTGTGTCCGTTTCGGGCTCGAACTATGGCTACACCTTC. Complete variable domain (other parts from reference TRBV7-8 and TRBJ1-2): GAGVSQSPRYKVAKRGQDVALRCDPISGHVSLFWYQQALGQGPEFLTYFQNEAQLDKSGLPSDRFFAERPEGSVSTLKIQRTQQEDSAVYLCASSLVVSVSGSNYGYTFGSGTRLTVV.

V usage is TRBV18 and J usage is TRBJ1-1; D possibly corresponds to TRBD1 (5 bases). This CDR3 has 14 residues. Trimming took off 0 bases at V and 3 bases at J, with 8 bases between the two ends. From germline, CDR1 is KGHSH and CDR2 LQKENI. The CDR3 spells CASSPPLRDTEAFF. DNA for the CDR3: TGTGCCAGCTCACCACCACTCAGGGACACTGAAGCTTTCTTT.

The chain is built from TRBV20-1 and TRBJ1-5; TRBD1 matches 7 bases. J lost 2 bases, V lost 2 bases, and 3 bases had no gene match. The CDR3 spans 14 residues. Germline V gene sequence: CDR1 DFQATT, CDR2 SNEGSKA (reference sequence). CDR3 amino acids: CSARQGTGNQPQHF. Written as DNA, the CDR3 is TGCAGTGCTAGACAGGGGACAGGCAATCAGCCCCAGCATTTT.

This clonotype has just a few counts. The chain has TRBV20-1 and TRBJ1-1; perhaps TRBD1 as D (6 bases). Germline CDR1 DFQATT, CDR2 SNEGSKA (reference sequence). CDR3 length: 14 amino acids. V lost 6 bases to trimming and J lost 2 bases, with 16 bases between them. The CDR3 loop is CSAKSPGANTEAFF. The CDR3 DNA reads TGCAGTGCCAAATCCCCGGGGGCTAACACTGAAGCTTTCTTT.

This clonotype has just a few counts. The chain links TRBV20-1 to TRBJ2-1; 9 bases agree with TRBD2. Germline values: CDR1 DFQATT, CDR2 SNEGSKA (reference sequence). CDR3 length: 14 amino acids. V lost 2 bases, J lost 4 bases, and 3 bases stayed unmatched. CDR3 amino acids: CSARSLAGYNEQFF. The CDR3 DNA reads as TGCAGTGCTAGAAGCCTAGCGGGATACAATGAGCAGTTCTTC.